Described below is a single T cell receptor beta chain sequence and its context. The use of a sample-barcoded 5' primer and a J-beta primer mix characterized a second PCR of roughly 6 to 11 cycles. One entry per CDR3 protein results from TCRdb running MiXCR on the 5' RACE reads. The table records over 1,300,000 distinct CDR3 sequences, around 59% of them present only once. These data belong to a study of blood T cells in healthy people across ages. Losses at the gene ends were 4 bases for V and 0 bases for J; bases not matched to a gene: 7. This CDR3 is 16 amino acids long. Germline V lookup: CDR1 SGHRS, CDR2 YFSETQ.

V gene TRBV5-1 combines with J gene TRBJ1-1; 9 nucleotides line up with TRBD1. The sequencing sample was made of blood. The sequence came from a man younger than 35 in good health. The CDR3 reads CASSISGTGLNTEAFF. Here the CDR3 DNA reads TGCGCCAGCAGCATTAGCGGGACAGGGTTGAACACTGAAGCTTTCTTT.